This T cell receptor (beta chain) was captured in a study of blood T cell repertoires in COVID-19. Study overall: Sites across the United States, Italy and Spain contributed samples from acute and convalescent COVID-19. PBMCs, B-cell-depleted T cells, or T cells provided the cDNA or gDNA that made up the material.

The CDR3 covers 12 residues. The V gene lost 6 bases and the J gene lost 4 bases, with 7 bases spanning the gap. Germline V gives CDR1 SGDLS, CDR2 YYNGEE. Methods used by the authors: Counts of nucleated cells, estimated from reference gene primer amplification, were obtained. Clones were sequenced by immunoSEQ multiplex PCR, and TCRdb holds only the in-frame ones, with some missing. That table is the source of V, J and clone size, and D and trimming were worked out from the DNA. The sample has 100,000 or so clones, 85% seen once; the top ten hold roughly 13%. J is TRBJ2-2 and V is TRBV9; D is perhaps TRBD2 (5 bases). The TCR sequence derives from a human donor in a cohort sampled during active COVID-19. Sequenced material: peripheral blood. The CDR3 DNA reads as TGTGCCAGCACCCGGGGCACCGGGGAGCTGTTTTTT. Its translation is CASTRGTGELFF.